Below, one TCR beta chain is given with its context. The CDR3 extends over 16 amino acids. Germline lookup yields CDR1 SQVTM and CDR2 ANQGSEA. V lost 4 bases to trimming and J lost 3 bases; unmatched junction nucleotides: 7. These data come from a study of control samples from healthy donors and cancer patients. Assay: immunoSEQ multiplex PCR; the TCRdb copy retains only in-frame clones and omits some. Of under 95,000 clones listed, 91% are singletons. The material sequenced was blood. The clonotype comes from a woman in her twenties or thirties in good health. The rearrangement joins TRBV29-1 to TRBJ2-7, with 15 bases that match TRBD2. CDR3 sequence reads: CSVAPGLAGGIYEQYF. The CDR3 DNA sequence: TGCAGCGTTGCCCCCGGACTAGCGGGAGGGATCTACGAGCAGTACTTC.